The 16 T cell receptor beta chains in this list originate from one sample, sequenced in a study of T cell responses to AZD1222 COVID-19 vaccine (dated by TCRdb to the early 2020s). Taken with the paper, the label for time point translates to: baseline before first vaccination. This sample's treatment or condition label indicates: meningococcal conjugate vaccine given as trial control. Receptors were amplified or captured by the immunoSEQ multiplex PCR assay. TCRdb limited this immuneACCESS table to in-frame rearrangements with V and J called. A share of clones is missing; checked studies link under half to unresolved V genes, and the rest is unexplained. This sample is represented by some 120,000 clones; 70% to 90% of them were singletons. Of the sample, approximately 4% falls within the top ten clones. The starting material was peripheral blood, obtained on day 0 of MenACWY control vaccination. These receptors all come from an adult in good health.

Only one count was recorded for this clone. In DNA form, the CDR3 reads TGCGCCAGCAGCTCCCGGGGAGGGACCGAGACCCAGTACTTC. This translates into CASSSRGGTETQYF. The chain couples TRBV5-1 to TRBJ2-5; 7 nucleotides match TRBD2. Germline V gene sequence: CDR1 SGHRS, CDR2 YFSETQ. CDR3 length: 14 residues. The V and J ends lost 3 bases and 5 bases, in that order; junction bases with no gene match: 7.

This chain joins TRBV11-2 and TRBJ1-2; D is ambiguous. The CDR3 contains 12 residues. Germline CDR1 is SGHAT and CDR2 is FQNNGV. V lost 1 base and J lost 4, with 4 bases in between. CDR3 sequence: CASSLGAYGYTF. CDR3 nucleotide sequence: TGTGCCAGCAGCTTAGGGGCCTATGGCTACACCTTC.

The gene calls are TRBV24-1 and TRBJ1-2, with D uncertain. Germline values: CDR1 KGHDR, CDR2 SFDVKD. V lost 2 bases and J 7 bases, leaving 7 bases between the germline ends. The CDR3 spans 12 residues. The CDR3 DNA follows: TGTGCCACCAGTGATTCACGGTTTGGCTACACCTTC. Its protein product is CATSDSRFGYTF.

The V and J genes are TRBV7-2 and TRBJ1-5; 8 bases line up with TRBD1. V lost 7 bases and J lost 4; bases outside the gene matches: 3. Germline loops: CDR1 SGHTA, CDR2 FQGNSA. The CDR3 is 13 residues long. The CDR3: CASKGQGNQPQHF. The CDR3 DNA reads TGTGCCAGCAAAGGACAGGGTAATCAGCCCCAGCATTTT.

This clone has just one count. The J gene is TRBJ2-3, the V gene TRBV9, with TRBD2 matching 14 bases. In germline, CDR1 is SGDLS, CDR2 YYNGEE. The CDR3 consists of 19 residues. Trimming removed 0 bases from V and 0 bases from J; junction bases left unmatched: 6. The CDR3 protein is CASSVGGTSGGLSTDTQYF. Written as DNA, the CDR3 is TGTGCCAGCAGCGTAGGAGGGACTAGCGGGGGTCTTAGCACAGATACGCAGTATTTT.

The rearrangement joins TRBV19 to TRBJ2-1; D gene uncertain. The germline gives CDR1 LNHDA, CDR2 SQIVND (reference sequence). There are 16 residues in the CDR3. The V gene lost 3 bases and the J gene lost 9 bases, with 21 bases spanning the gap. CDR3 region: CASSIGLAVRDPEQFF. As DNA, the CDR3 is TGTGCCAGTAGTATCGGGTTAGCCGTTCGTGATCCTGAGCAGTTCTTC.

The chain combines TRBV28 with TRBJ1-3; tentatively, D is TRBD1 (6 bases). Trimming cost V 6 bases and J 2 bases, with 11 bases left between them. Germline lookup yields CDR1 MDHEN and CDR2 SYDVKM. This CDR3 region has 14 residues. The chain's CDR3 is CASRGAWTGNTIYF. Here the CDR3 DNA reads TGTGCCAGCAGGGGGGCTTGGACTGGAAACACCATATATTTT.

This CDR3 is CASRTVVNTEAFF. The CDR3, as DNA: TGTGCCAGCAGAACGGTTGTGAACACTGAAGCTTTCTTT. The chain recombines TRBV12-3 or TRBV12-4 with TRBJ1-1; unclear D gene. This CDR3 comprises 13 residues. Trimming left V 6 bases short and J 0 bases short, with 8 bases between.

CDR3 nucleotides: TGTGCCAGCAGCTTAGCGCCGGGGCAAAACATTCAGTACTTC. Its protein product is CASSLAPGQNIQYF. The chain employs TRBV7-2 and TRBJ2-4; D tentatively fits TRBD1 or TRBD2 (5 bases each). V was trimmed by 0 bases and J by 5 bases, leaving 8 bases between them. The CDR3 is 14 amino acids. Germline-derived CDR1 and CDR2 are SGHTA and FQGNSA.

The chain combines TRBV9 with TRBJ2-3; a possible D gene is TRBD1 (6 bases). CDR3 length equals 16 residues. Germline CDR1 and CDR2: SGDLS and YYNGEE. The V and J ends lost 1 base and 1 base respectively, with 13 bases between them. This CDR3 reads CASSVLGEGGTDTQYF. CDR3 sequence (DNA): TGTGCCAGCAGCGTATTGGGTGAGGGGGGCACAGATACGCAGTATTTT.

This chain links TRBV28 with TRBJ2-5, with D possibly being TRBD2 (6 bases). The germline CDR1 and CDR2 sequences are MDHEN and SYDVKM. There are 15 residues in the CDR3. V was clipped by 5 bases and J by 4 bases, with 17 bases between them. CDR3 protein: CASSPPPLGGETQYF. CDR3 nucleotide sequence: TGTGCCAGCAGTCCCCCCCCTCTGGGGGGAGAGACCCAGTACTTC. The full variable domain, with the rest looked up from reference TRBV28 and TRBJ2-5, is DVKVTQSSRYLVKRTGEKVFLECVQDMDHENMFWYRQDPGLGLRLIYFSYDVKMKEKGDIPEGYSVSREKKERFSLILESASTNQTSMYLCASSPPPLGGETQYFGPGTRLLVL.

V usage is TRBV7-9 and J usage is TRBJ1-2, with D maybe TRBD1 (5 bases). The germline V and J ends were trimmed by 4 bases and 7 bases, with 13 bases remaining between them. Germline lookup yields CDR1 SEHNR and CDR2 FQNEAQ (reference sequence). The CDR3 extends over 13 amino acids. CDR3: CASSYGTAGGYTF. For the CDR3, the DNA is TGTGCCAGCAGCTATGGGACCGCGGGTGGCTACACCTTC.

The chain employs TRBV7-9 and TRBJ1-1; D remains ambiguous. CDR3 length: 14 amino acids. Trimming shortened V by 0 bases and J by 1 base, and 6 bases separated the two germline ends. Looked up from germline, CDR1 is SEHNR and CDR2 is FQNEAQ (reference sequence). CDR3 in DNA: TGTGCCAGCAGCTTAGCGCTTGGGAACACTGAAGCTTTCTTT. Residues: CASSLALGNTEAFF.

The J gene is TRBJ1-1, the V gene TRBV24-1; 7 bases are a match to TRBD1. With V trimmed by 2 bases and J by 1 base, 0 bases remained unmatched. The CDR3 extends over 14 amino acids. CDR1 is KGHDR and CDR2 is SFDVKD in the germline V gene. The CDR3 DNA follows: TGTGCCACCAGTGATTCAGGGGGGAACACTGAAGCTTTCTTT. Encoded protein: CATSDSGGNTEAFF.

The sample holds one count of this clone. V is TRBV6-5 and J is TRBJ1-1; no clear D gene. V was pared by 0 bases and J by 4 bases, with 15 bases between. Germline CDR1 and CDR2: MNHEY and SVGAGI. The CDR3 spans 16 residues. The CDR3 loop is CASSYSRRMRTTEAFF. CDR3 bases: TGTGCCAGCAGTTACTCGAGGCGTATGAGGACCACTGAAGCTTTCTTT.

The V and J genes are TRBV5-1 and TRBJ1-2; TRBD1 aligns across 8 bases. The CDR3 contains 15 residues. Germline V gene lookup returns CDR1 SGHRS and CDR2 YFSETQ. After removal of 0 bases from V and 7 bases from J, the junction contained 8 bases not matched to a gene. CDR3 nucleotide sequence: TGCGCCAGCAGCTTGGGAGGGCAGGGGGCCCCTGGCTACACCTTC. As protein: CASSLGGQGAPGYTF.